What follows are 27 T cell receptor beta chains derived from one specimen sequenced in a study of blood T cell repertoires in COVID-19. Clones were sequenced by immunoSEQ multiplex PCR, and TCRdb holds only the in-frame ones, with some missing. The sample contains around 99,000 clones, 88% of which appear only once. Sequencing input: peripheral blood. Source of these receptors: a man aged 50 or older with active or convalescent COVID-19.

The V call is TRBV11-2, the J call TRBJ2-7, with a possible D match to TRBD2 (6 bases). Looked up from germline, CDR1 is SGHAT and CDR2 is FQNNGV. V dropped 7 bases and J dropped 6 bases, with 13 bases sitting between them. The CDR3 has 12 amino acids. CDR3 DNA: TGTGCCAGCATCACCGGAGGGTCCGAGCAGTACTTC. It translates to CASITGGSEQYF.

DNA for the CDR3: TGCGCCAGCAGCTTGGAAGGGACAGGGGGCTCTGGAAACACCATATATTTT. Its protein is CASSLEGTGGSGNTIYF. This chain uses TRBV5-1 with TRBJ1-3; 11 nucleotides align to TRBD1. Losses at the gene ends were 0 bases for V and 0 bases for J; bases not matched to a gene: 2. Germline CDR1 is SGHRS and CDR2 is YFSETQ. The CDR3 has 17 residues.

The CDR3 sequence: CATSDLNEQFF. The CDR3 coding sequence is TGTGCCACCAGTGACCTCAATGAGCAGTTCTTC. This sequence joins TRBV24-1 and TRBJ2-1; no reliable D call. Trimming cost V 4 bases and J 6 bases, with 3 bases left between them. The CDR3 covers 11 residues. Germline V gives CDR1 KGHDR, CDR2 SFDVKD.

The V call is TRBV19, the J call TRBJ2-3; a weak D match, TRBD2 (5 bases). CDR1 is LNHDA and CDR2 is SQIVND in the germline V gene (reference sequence). With 6 bases removed from V and 3 bases from J, the gap between germline ends came to 13 bases. The CDR3 is 14 amino acids. The CDR3: CASRTGFATDTQYF. CDR3 sequence (DNA): TGTGCCAGTAGGACGGGGTTCGCGACAGATACGCAGTATTTT.

A remark on this clone: Other nucleotide sequences from this sample produce the same CDR3. The CDR3 region has the DNA TGTGCCAGCAGGCGACTAGCGGGAGCGTACGAGCAGTACTTC. The encoded protein is CASRRLAGAYEQYF. The chain is built from TRBV6-6 and TRBJ2-7; 12 bases align to TRBD2. The trim removed 6 bases at V and 4 bases at J, leaving 4 bases unmatched. This CDR3 spans 14 amino acids. The V gene's germline CDR1 is MNHNY and CDR2 SVGAGI (reference sequence).

The count of this clone is one. V and J are TRBV7-8 and TRBJ2-7; the D gene is possibly TRBD2 (5 bases). This CDR3 has 15 amino acids. CDR1 and CDR2 from the germline V gene are SGHVS and FQNEAQ. Deletions cut 1 base from V and 4 bases from J, with 14 bases between. CDR3 bases: TGTGCCAGCAGCTTAGAGGAACTCACGGGGTACGAGCAGTACTTC. Its translation: CASSLEELTGYEQYF. The variable domain in full, completed from reference TRBV7-8 and TRBJ2-7, reads GAGVSQSPRYKVAKRGQDVALRCDPISGHVSLFWYQQALGQGPEFLTYFQNEAQLDKSGLPSDRFFAERPEGSVSTLKIQRTQQEDSAVYLCASSLEELTGYEQYFGPGTRLTVT.

The chain combines TRBV7-2 with TRBJ2-1; 8 bases line up with TRBD2. V lost 1 base to trimming and J lost 5 bases; unmatched junction nucleotides: 4. CDR3 length: 15 residues. The germline V gene encodes CDR1 SGHTA and CDR2 FQGNSA. CDR3 sequence reads: CASSLGSGSNNEQFF. DNA of the CDR3: TGTGCCAGCAGCTTAGGAAGCGGGAGTAACAATGAGCAGTTCTTC.

This clone appeared once. This chain uses TRBV5-1 with TRBJ2-7; 10 bases map to TRBD2. CDR1 and CDR2 (germline): SGHRS, YFSETQ. Unmatched junction bases numbered 6, after V lost 1 base and J lost 5 bases. The CDR3 extends over 15 amino acids. CDR3 region: CASSLRTSGIDEQYF. In DNA, the CDR3 is TGCGCCAGCAGCTTGAGGACTAGCGGAATCGACGAGCAGTACTTC.

The chain uses TRBV7-9 and TRBJ1-2; D is unclear. Trimming shortened V by 3 bases and J by 8 bases, and 19 bases separated the two germline ends. The CDR3 runs 15 residues. The germline V gene has CDR1 SEHNR and CDR2 FQNEAQ (reference sequence). CDR3 in amino acids: CASSLALGGIVGYTF. The CDR3 DNA follows: TGTGCCAGCAGCTTGGCCTTGGGAGGTATTGTCGGCTACACCTTC.

This chain joins TRBV19 and TRBJ2-6; TRBD1 matches 8 bases. The junction had 3 bases not matched to a gene; V was cut back by 8 bases and J by 0 bases. The CDR3 covers 15 residues. Germline V gene data show CDR1 as LNHDA and CDR2 as SQIVND (reference sequence). The DNA for the CDR3 is TGTGCCAGTGAAACAGGGGGCTCTGGGGCCAACGTCCTGACTTTC. Protein: CASETGGSGANVLTF.

The chain employs TRBV27 and TRBJ1-6; D not certain. Looked up from germline, CDR1 is MNHEY and CDR2 is SMNVEV (reference sequence). Trimming shortened V by 8 bases and J by 1 base, and 9 bases separated the two germline ends. This CDR3 is built from 14 residues. This chain's CDR3 is CASGSGSYNSPLHF. For the CDR3, the DNA is TGTGCCAGCGGGTCGGGGTCCTATAATTCACCCCTCCACTTT.

The V and J genes are TRBV7-2 and TRBJ1-5; D is ambiguous. CDR3 length: 12 residues. Germline CDR1 SGHTA, CDR2 FQGNSA. V lost 5 bases to trimming and J lost 4 bases, with 6 bases between them. CDR3 DNA sequence: TGTGCCAGCAGCACCCTAAATCAGCCCCAGCATTTT. Amino acids: CASSTLNQPQHF.

The gene calls are TRBV11-2 and TRBJ2-2; 10 bases match TRBD1. The germline gives CDR1 SGHAT, CDR2 FQNNGV. After removal of 5 bases from V and 6 bases from J, the junction contained 6 bases not matched to a gene. CDR3 length: 15 amino acids. CDR3 in amino acids: CASSRQGQGSGELFF. Here the CDR3 DNA reads TGTGCCAGCAGCCGCCAGGGACAGGGGTCCGGGGAGCTGTTTTTT.

DNA of the CDR3: TGTGCCAGCAGCTTAAATGAGGACAGGGGGCTCTACGAGCAGTACTTC. Protein product: CASSLNEDRGLYEQYF. This rearrangement joins TRBV7-2 to TRBJ2-7; TRBD1 aligns across 11 bases. Germline trimming cut 2 bases from V and 3 bases from J; bases unmatched to any gene: 6. Germline-derived CDR1 and CDR2 are SGHTA and FQGNSA. The CDR3 runs to 16 residues. Complete variable domain (other parts from reference TRBV7-2 and TRBJ2-7): GAGVSQSPSNKVTEKGKDVELRCDPISGHTALYWYRQSLGQGLEFLIYFQGNSAPDKSGLPSDRFSAERTGGSVSTLTIQRTQQEDSAVYLCASSLNEDRGLYEQYFGPGTRLTVT.

V usage is TRBV11-1 and J usage is TRBJ2-2; 7 nucleotides agree with TRBD1. The CDR3 length is 14 residues. Germline V CDR1 and CDR2: SGHAT, FQDESV (reference sequence). The V and J ends lost 5 bases and 6 bases, in that order; junction bases with no gene match: 6. Here the CDR3 reads CASSPRQGAGELFF. The CDR3 region has the DNA TGTGCCAGCAGCCCGCGACAGGGCGCCGGGGAGCTGTTTTTT.

This chain joins TRBV2 and TRBJ1-1, with D uncertain. The V end lost 7 bases, the J end lost 3 bases, and 12 bases lay between the germline ends. The germline CDR1 and CDR2 sequences are SNHLY and FYNNEI. The CDR3 has 13 amino acids. CDR3 sequence (DNA): TGTGCCAGCACTCGATGGAGGTACACTGAAGCTTTCTTT. This gives the protein CASTRWRYTEAFF.

This chain uses TRBV9 with TRBJ1-3; D not certain. The CDR3 extends over 12 amino acids. V shed 3 bases and J shed 4 bases, with 5 bases lying between them. Germline CDR1 SGDLS, CDR2 YYNGEE. CDR3 sequence (DNA): TGTGCCAGCAGCGGCCTAGGAAACACCATATATTTT. This gives the protein CASSGLGNTIYF.

The chain combines TRBV7-7 with TRBJ2-2, with D possibly being TRBD2 (5 bases). Germline V gene sequence: CDR1 SSHAT, CDR2 FNYEAQ (reference sequence). With 5 bases removed from V and 5 bases from J, the gap between germline ends came to 18 bases. The CDR3 is made up of 16 amino acids. CDR3 protein: CASSLQPGSTTGELFF. CDR3 DNA: TGTGCCAGCAGCCTCCAACCGGGAAGTACTACCGGGGAGCTGTTTTTT.

This clone was found once. The chain is built from TRBV7-2 and TRBJ2-3; 9 bases fit TRBD2. This CDR3 contains 17 residues. J gave up 3 bases and V 2 bases, and 9 bases lay outside the gene matches. CDR1 is SGHTA, CDR2 FQGNSA, per germline. In DNA form, the CDR3 reads TGTGCCAGCAGCTTAAAATTGGGACTAGCAAGGACAGATACGCAGTATTTT. This sequence encodes CASSLKLGLARTDTQYF.

The chain uses TRBV7-8 and TRBJ2-7; the match to TRBD2 covers 7 bases. V was clipped by 3 bases and J by 2 bases; unmatched bases: 7. CDR3 length: 15 residues. The V gene's germline CDR1 is SGHVS and CDR2 FQNEAQ. The CDR3 nucleotides read TGTGCCAGCAGCTTCAGACTAGCAGAAACCTACGAGCAGTACTTC. Its translation is CASSFRLAETYEQYF.

V and J are TRBV7-9 and TRBJ2-7; no clear D gene. Trimming took off 5 bases at V and 0 bases at J, with 11 bases between the two ends. The germline CDR1 and CDR2 sequences are SEHNR and FQNEAQ (reference sequence). This CDR3 region has 14 residues. The CDR3: CASSPSTVSYEQYF. CDR3 bases: TGTGCCAGCAGCCCCTCGACTGTCTCCTACGAGCAGTACTTC. Combining the CDR3 with reference TRBV7-9 and TRBJ2-7 gives the whole variable domain DTGVSQNPRHKITKRGQNVTFRCDPISEHNRLYWYRQTLGQGPEFLTYFQNEAQLEKSRLLSDRFSAERPKGSFSTLEIQRTEQGDSAMYLCASSPSTVSYEQYFGPGTRLTVT.

The rearrangement uses TRBV10-3 and TRBJ1-1; the match to TRBD1 covers 7 bases. Germline CDR1 is ENHRY and CDR2 is SYGVKD. This CDR3 has 18 amino acids. With 2 bases clipped from V and 5 bases from J, the junction kept 17 bases outside the gene matches. The CDR3 coding sequence is TGTGCCATCAGTGAGCCTACCTTCACCGACAGGGCAAGAACTGAAGCTTTCTTT. This sequence encodes CAISEPTFTDRARTEAFF.

This chain joins TRBV20-1 and TRBJ2-5; no firm D call. Trimming removed 3 bases at V and 3 bases at J, with 17 bases between. The CDR3 runs to 15 residues. CDR1 and CDR2 from the germline V gene are DFQATT and SNEGSKA (reference sequence). The CDR3 region is CSASKRGFPEETQYF. CDR3 coding DNA: TGCAGTGCTAGTAAGCGTGGTTTTCCTGAAGAGACCCAGTACTTC.

The chain couples TRBV5-4 to TRBJ2-3; D call uncertain. V lost 0 bases and J lost 5, with 10 bases in between. CDR1 SGHNT and CDR2 YYREEE come from the germline V gene (reference sequence). The CDR3 spans 14 residues. As DNA, the CDR3 is TGTGCCAGCAGCTTGGGGGCCATGCAAGATACGCAGTATTTT. Translated, it gives CASSLGAMQDTQYF.

This chain's CDR3 is CASNLGGLDNEQFF. The CDR3 DNA reads TGTGCCAGTAACCTCGGGGGACTAGACAATGAGCAGTTCTTC. J is TRBJ2-1 and V is TRBV19, with 8 nucleotides matching TRBD2. The germline gives CDR1 LNHDA, CDR2 SQIVND (reference sequence). This CDR3 is 14 amino acids long. The junction had 7 bases not matched to a gene; V was cut back by 7 bases and J by 5 bases.

V usage is TRBV6-2 or TRBV6-3 and J usage is TRBJ2-7, with TRBD1 as a possible D gene (5 bases). The CDR3 has 15 amino acids. Germline V gene lookup returns CDR1 MNHEY and CDR2 SVGEGT. With 2 bases removed from V and 2 bases from J, the gap between germline ends came to 13 bases. This CDR3 is CASSYPLPGTYEQYF. In nucleotides, the CDR3 is TGTGCCAGCAGTTACCCGCTTCCAGGGACCTACGAGCAGTACTTC.

The chain couples TRBV19 to TRBJ1-5; 7 nucleotides match TRBD1. The CDR3 is 17 residues long. V trimming: 6 bases; J trimming: 0 bases; junction bases outside the gene matches: 11. Looked up from germline, CDR1 is LNHDA and CDR2 is SQIVND (reference sequence). The CDR3: CASSNRQGPYSNQPQHF. The CDR3 bases are TGTGCCAGTAGCAATAGACAGGGACCTTATAGCAATCAGCCCCAGCATTTT.